The 17 T cell receptor beta chains reported below all come from one sample, sequenced in a study of regulatory T cells in long-lasting Graves disease. Construction of TCR beta libraries relied on iRepertoire HTBI primers and on Arm-PCR targeting CDR3 regions. TCRdb re-derived calls from the multiplex PCR reads in MiXCR, one entry per CDR3 protein. The table has under 700,000 distinct CDR3 sequences, about 16% seen once. The time point: newly diagnosed GD, antithyroid drugs for less than 3 months. The authors made the TCR library using RNA they extracted from PBMCs. These same records also appear under a second study, on T cells in Graves' hyperthyroidism and ophthalmopathy.

The starting material was peripheral blood mononuclear cells (PBMCs), obtained at new diagnosis, from a patient treated with antithyroid drugs. These receptors originate from a woman aged 35 to 60 with Graves disease.

This clonotype was counted between two and nine times. V and J are TRBV7-9 and TRBJ1-1; D is uncertain. Germline V lookup: CDR1 SEHNR, CDR2 FQNEAQ (reference sequence). This CDR3 is 14 amino acids long. Deletions cut 4 bases from V and 3 bases from J, with 12 bases between. CDR3 nucleotide sequence: TGTGCCAGCAGCTCCCGACTGACGGACACTGAAGCTTTCTTT. It encodes CASSSRLTDTEAFF.

At least ten counts were recorded for this clonotype. The chain is built from TRBV28 and TRBJ2-5; D unresolved. V lost 2 bases to trimming and J lost 2 bases, with 9 bases between them. The CDR3 loop spans 14 amino acids. From germline, CDR1 is MDHEN and CDR2 SYDVKM. The CDR3 DNA follows: TGTGCCAGCAGTTTAGAGCTCCAGCAAGAGACCCAGTACTTC. It encodes CASSLELQQETQYF.

This clonotype was seen at least ten times. The chain employs TRBV6-1 and TRBJ1-2, with a weak D call TRBD1 (5 bases). Trimming removed 4 bases at V and 4 bases at J, with 19 bases between. The length of the CDR3 is 16 residues. Germline CDR1 MNHNS, CDR2 SASEGT. CDR3 sequence reads: CASSVVGPRGGYGYTF. The CDR3 bases are TGTGCCAGCAGTGTAGTAGGTCCAAGGGGCGGCTATGGCTACACCTTC.

J is TRBJ2-5 and V is TRBV29-1, with D uncertain. The germline CDR1 and CDR2 sequences are SQVTM and ANQGSEA. The CDR3 is made up of 14 amino acids. The germline V and J ends were trimmed by 0 bases and 0 bases, with 8 bases remaining between them. The CDR3 region is CSVEDTGHQETQYF. CDR3 coding DNA: TGCAGCGTTGAAGATACCGGGCACCAAGAGACCCAGTACTTC.

The CDR3 DNA sequence: TGTGCCAGCAGCCCCATGGGACACACGCAAGGCTACACCTTC. This translates into CASSPMGHTQGYTF. V gene TRBV27 combines with J gene TRBJ1-2, with TRBD1 as a possible D gene (6 bases). Germline V lookup: CDR1 MNHEY, CDR2 SMNVEV (reference sequence). V was cut by 6 bases and J by 8 bases, with 19 bases left in between. The CDR3 is 14 residues long.

This clonotype was seen repeatedly, ten times or more. The CDR3 DNA sequence: TGCAGTGCCCGGGGGACTAGCGGGGGGTACAATGAGCAGTTCTTC. Translated: CSARGTSGGYNEQFF. J is TRBJ2-1 and V is TRBV20-1; 15 bases line up with TRBD2. CDR3 length: 15 amino acids. Per germline, CDR1 DFQATT and CDR2 SNEGSKA (reference sequence). Losses at the gene ends were 6 bases for V and 4 bases for J; bases not matched to a gene: 4.

This clonotype has a count of ten or more. The genes are TRBV2 and TRBJ1-5; D not resolved. Trimming removed 0 bases from V and 1 base from J, with 13 bases in between. The V gene's germline CDR1 is SNHLY and CDR2 FYNNEI. The CDR3 is made up of 17 amino acids. The DNA for the CDR3 is TGTGCCAGCAGTGAAGCGCCTACGAGGTTCAGCAATCAGCCCCAGCATTTT. Amino acids: CASSEAPTRFSNQPQHF.

A word on this clonotype: A much larger clone lies one base from this, so it may be a read error. The chain uses TRBV11-2 and TRBJ1-5; a weak D match, TRBD1 (6 bases). Germline-derived CDR1 and CDR2 are SGHAT and FQNNGV. The CDR3 runs 15 residues. V dropped 5 bases and J dropped 5 bases, with 16 bases sitting between them. This chain's CDR3 is CASSPRGAGDQPQHF. Written as DNA, the CDR3 is TGTGCCAGCAGCCCGAGGGGGGCCGGCGATCAGCCCCAGCATTTT.

The chain links TRBV4-1 to TRBJ1-3; D gene unclear. The length of the CDR3 is 16 residues. Germline assignment: CDR1 MGHRA and CDR2 YSYEKL. V was pared by 2 bases and J by 3 bases, with 14 bases between. The CDR3 bases are TGCGCCAGCAGCCAATCCTTCCGGGATTTTGGAAACACCATATATTTT. It is translated as CASSQSFRDFGNTIYF.

This clonotype was counted ten times or more. Here the CDR3 DNA reads TGTGCCAGCAGAGACGTGGGGGCAGAGGAGACCCAGTACTTC. Its protein product is CASRDVGAEETQYF. The rearrangement links TRBV6-1 to TRBJ2-5; possibly TRBD1 for D (6 bases). V was shortened by 6 bases and J by 5 bases, with 16 bases between the two germline ends. This CDR3 has 14 residues. Germline CDR1 is MNHNS and CDR2 is SASEGT.

The rearrangement links TRBV29-1 to TRBJ1-4, with D perhaps TRBD1 (5 bases). The CDR3 covers 13 residues. Germline lookup yields CDR1 SQVTM and CDR2 ANQGSEA. V shed 8 bases and J shed 3 bases, with 13 bases lying between them. CDR3 amino acids: CSTRDSANEKLFF. In nucleotides, the CDR3 is TGCAGCACCAGGGATAGCGCTAATGAAAAACTGTTTTTT.

This clonotype was counted many times. CDR3 sequence (DNA): TGTGCCACCGCGGGTGGGACTAGTGGAGATACGCAGTATTTT. Its protein product is CATAGGTSGDTQYF. V is TRBV10-3 and J is TRBJ2-3; TRBD2 aligns across 8 bases. After removal of 10 bases from V and 5 bases from J, the junction contained 11 bases not matched to a gene. The CDR3 contains 14 residues. The V gene's germline CDR1 is ENHRY and CDR2 SYGVKD.

The chain has TRBV29-1 and TRBJ2-1, with a possible D match to TRBD2 (5 bases). Between the trimmed V and J ends, which lost 2 bases and 3 bases, there was a span of 11 bases. The CDR3 sequence is 14 residues long. Germline V gene data show CDR1 as SQVTM and CDR2 as ANQGSEA. The CDR3 loop reads CSVEWRGLYNEQFF. The DNA of the CDR3 is TGCAGCGTTGAATGGAGAGGGCTCTACAATGAGCAGTTCTTC.

This chain joins TRBV6-9 and TRBJ1-1, with D tentatively TRBD1 (6 bases). Trimming left V 4 bases short and J 9 bases short, with 12 bases between. Germline V gene data show CDR1 as MNHGY and CDR2 as SVAAGI. The length of the CDR3 is 12 residues. CDR3 loop: CASSSSDRKAFF. In DNA, the CDR3 is TGTGCCAGCAGTTCCTCGGACAGAAAAGCTTTCTTT.

The chain joins TRBV19 to TRBJ1-1; D perhaps matches TRBD1 (5 bases). Germline assignment: CDR1 LNHDA and CDR2 SQIVND (reference sequence). V lost 3 bases, J lost 4 bases, and 21 bases lay in between. This CDR3 has 17 residues. CDR3 in DNA: TGTGCCAGTAGTATCGGCAGGGTCTTTTCCAATCGCACTGAAGCTTTCTTT. Its translation: CASSIGRVFSNRTEAFF.

This clonotype was counted at least ten times. V usage is TRBV14 and J usage is TRBJ1-1; a possible D gene is TRBD1 (5 bases). Germline CDR1 reads SGHDN; CDR2 reads FVKESK. The CDR3 totals 12 residues. V lost 6 bases, J lost 11 bases, and 16 bases lay in between. CDR3 amino acids: CASRKGRGGAFF. In DNA form, the CDR3 reads TGTGCCAGCAGAAAGGGGAGGGGAGGCGCTTTCTTT.

The gene calls are TRBV7-9 and TRBJ1-4, with a possible D match to TRBD1 (5 bases). Per the germline V gene, CDR1 is SEHNR and CDR2 is FQNEAQ (reference sequence). The CDR3 is 21 amino acids. Trimming took 1 base from V and 0 from J, leaving 24 bases between them. DNA for the CDR3: TGTGCCAGCAGCTTAGTGGGAACGGTCTGGGGCTTTGAAGCAACTAATGAAAAACTGTTTTTT. It specifies CASSLVGTVWGFEATNEKLFF.